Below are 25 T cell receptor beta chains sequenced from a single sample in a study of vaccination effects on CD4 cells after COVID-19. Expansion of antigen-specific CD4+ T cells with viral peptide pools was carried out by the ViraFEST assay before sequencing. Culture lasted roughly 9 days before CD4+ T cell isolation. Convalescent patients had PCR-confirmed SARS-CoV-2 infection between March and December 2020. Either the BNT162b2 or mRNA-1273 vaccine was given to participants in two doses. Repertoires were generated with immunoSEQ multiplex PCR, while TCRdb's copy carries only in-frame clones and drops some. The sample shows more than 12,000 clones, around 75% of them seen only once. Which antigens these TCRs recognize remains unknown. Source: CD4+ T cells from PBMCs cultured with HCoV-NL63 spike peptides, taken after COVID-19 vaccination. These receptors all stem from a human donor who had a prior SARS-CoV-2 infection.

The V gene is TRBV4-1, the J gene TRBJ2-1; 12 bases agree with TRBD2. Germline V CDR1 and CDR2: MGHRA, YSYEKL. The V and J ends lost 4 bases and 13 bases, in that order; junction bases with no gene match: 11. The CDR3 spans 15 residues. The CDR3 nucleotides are TGCGCCAGCAGCCGCACAGGACTAGCGGGGACTAAACAGTTCTTC. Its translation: CASSRTGLAGTKQFF.

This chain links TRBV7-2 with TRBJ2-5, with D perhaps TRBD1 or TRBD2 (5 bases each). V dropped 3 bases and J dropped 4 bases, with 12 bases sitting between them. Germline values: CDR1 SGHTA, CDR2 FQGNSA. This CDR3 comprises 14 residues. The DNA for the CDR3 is TGTGCCAGCAGCTTGGGGGTAACTATAGAGACCCAGTACTTC. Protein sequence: CASSLGVTIETQYF.

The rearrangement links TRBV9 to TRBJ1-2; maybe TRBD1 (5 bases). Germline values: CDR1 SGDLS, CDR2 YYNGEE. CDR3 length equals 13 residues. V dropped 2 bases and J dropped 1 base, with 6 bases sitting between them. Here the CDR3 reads CASSVDINYGYTF. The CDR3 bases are TGTGCCAGCAGCGTGGACATTAACTATGGCTACACCTTC.

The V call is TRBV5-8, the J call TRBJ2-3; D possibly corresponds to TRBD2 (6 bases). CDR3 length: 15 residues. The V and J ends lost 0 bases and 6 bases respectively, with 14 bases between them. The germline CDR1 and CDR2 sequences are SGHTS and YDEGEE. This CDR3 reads CASSLGGDGGDTQYF. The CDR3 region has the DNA TGTGCCAGCAGCTTGGGGGGGGACGGCGGTGATACGCAGTATTTT.

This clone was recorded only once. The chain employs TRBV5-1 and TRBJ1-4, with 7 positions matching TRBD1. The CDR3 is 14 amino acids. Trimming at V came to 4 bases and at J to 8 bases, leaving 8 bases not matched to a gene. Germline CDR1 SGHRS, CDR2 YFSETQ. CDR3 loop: CASSGGQLGEKLFF. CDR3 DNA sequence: TGCGCCAGCAGCGGGGGACAGCTTGGAGAAAAACTGTTTTTT.

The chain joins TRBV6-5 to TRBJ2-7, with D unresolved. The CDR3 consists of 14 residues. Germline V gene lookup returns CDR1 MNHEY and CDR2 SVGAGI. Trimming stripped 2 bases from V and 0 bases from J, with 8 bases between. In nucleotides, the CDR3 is TGTGCCAGCAGTTACGACATGGGCTCCTACGAGCAGTACTTC. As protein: CASSYDMGSYEQYF.

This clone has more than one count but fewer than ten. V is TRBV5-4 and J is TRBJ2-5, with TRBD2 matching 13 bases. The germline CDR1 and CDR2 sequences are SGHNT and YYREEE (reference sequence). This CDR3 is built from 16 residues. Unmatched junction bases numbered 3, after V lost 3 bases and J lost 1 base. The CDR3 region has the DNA TGTGCCAGCAGCTCCAGGACTAGCGGGGGCCAAGAGACCCAGTACTTC. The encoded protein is CASSSRTSGGQETQYF.

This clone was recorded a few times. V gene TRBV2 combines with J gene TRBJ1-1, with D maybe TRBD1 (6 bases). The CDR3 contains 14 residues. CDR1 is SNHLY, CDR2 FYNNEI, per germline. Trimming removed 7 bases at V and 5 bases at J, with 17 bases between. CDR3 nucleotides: TGTGCCAGCACGGTCTCAGGGGCGGAAACTGAAGCTTTCTTT. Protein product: CASTVSGAETEAFF.

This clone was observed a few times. CDR3 region: CASTSQETQYF. For the CDR3, the DNA is TGTGCCAGTACCTCCCAAGAGACCCAGTACTTC. The rearrangement uses TRBV2 and TRBJ2-5, with D unclear. This CDR3 comprises 11 residues. Trimming took 9 bases from V and 1 from J, leaving 6 bases between them. Germline V lookup: CDR1 SNHLY, CDR2 FYNNEI.

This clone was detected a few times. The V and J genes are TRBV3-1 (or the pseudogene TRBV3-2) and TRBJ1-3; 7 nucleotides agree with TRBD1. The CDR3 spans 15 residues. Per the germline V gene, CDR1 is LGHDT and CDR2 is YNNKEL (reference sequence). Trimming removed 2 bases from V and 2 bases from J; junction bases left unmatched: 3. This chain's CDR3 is CASSQHGTAGNTIYF. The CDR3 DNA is TGTGCCAGCAGCCAACACGGGACAGCTGGAAACACCATATATTTT.

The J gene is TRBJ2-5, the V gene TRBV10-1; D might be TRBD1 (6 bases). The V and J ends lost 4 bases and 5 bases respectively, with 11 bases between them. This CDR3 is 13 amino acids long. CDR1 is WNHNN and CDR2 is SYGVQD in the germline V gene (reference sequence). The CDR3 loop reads CASSVAGVETQYF. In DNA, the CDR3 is TGCGCCAGCAGTGTCGCAGGGGTGGAGACCCAGTACTTC.

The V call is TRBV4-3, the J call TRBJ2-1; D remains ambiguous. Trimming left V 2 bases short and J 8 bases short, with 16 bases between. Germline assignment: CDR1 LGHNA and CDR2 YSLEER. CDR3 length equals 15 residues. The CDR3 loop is CASSQKYVGNYEQFF. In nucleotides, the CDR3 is TGCGCCAGCAGCCAAAAGTACGTGGGGAATTATGAGCAGTTCTTC.

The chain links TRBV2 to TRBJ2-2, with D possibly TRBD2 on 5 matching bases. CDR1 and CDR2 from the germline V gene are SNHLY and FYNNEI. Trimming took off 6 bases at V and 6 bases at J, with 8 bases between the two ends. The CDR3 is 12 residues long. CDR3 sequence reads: CASRLDSGELFF. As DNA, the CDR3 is TGTGCCAGCAGACTAGACTCCGGGGAGCTGTTTTTT.

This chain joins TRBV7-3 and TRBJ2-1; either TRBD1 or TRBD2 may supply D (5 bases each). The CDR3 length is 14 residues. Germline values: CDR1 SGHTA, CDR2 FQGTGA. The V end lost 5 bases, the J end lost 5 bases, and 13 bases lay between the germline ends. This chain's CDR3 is CASSVFGGDNEQFF. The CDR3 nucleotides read TGTGCCAGCAGCGTCTTTGGGGGTGACAATGAGCAGTTCTTC.

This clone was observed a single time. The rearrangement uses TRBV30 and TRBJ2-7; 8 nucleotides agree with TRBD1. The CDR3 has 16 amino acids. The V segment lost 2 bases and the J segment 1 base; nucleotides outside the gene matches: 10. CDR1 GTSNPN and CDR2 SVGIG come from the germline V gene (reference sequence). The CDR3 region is CAWSRLFDRGSYEQYF. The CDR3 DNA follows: TGTGCCTGGAGTAGGCTTTTCGACAGGGGATCCTACGAGCAGTACTTC.

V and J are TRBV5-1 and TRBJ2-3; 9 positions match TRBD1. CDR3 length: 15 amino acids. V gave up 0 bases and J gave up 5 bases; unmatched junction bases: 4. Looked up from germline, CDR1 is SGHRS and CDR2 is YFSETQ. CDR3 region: CASSLGDRDLDTQYF. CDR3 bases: TGCGCCAGCAGCTTGGGGGACAGGGATTTAGATACGCAGTATTTT.

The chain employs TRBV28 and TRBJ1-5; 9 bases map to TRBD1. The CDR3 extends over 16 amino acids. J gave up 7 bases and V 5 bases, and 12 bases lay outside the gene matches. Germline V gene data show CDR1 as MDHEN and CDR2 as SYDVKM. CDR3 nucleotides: TGTGCCAGCAGTCCTACGGGACAGGGAAGGGGACAGCCCCAGCATTTT. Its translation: CASSPTGQGRGQPQHF. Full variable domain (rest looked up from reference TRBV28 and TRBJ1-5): DVKVTQSSRYLVKRTGEKVFLECVQDMDHENMFWYRQDPGLGLRLIYFSYDVKMKEKGDIPEGYSVSREKKERFSLILESASTNQTSMYLCASSPTGQGRGQPQHFGDGTRLSIL.

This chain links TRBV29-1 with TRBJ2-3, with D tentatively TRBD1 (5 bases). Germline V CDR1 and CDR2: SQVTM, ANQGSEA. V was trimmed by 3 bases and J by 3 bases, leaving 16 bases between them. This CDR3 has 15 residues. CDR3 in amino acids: CSVDGSAGRTDTQYF. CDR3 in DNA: TGCAGCGTTGATGGTTCGGCAGGGCGGACAGATACGCAGTATTTT.

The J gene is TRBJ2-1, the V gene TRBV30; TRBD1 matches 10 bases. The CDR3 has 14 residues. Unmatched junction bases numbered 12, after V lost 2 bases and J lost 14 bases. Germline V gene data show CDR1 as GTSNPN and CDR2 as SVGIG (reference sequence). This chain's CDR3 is CAWSPHPTGGQEFF. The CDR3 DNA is TGTGCCTGGAGTCCTCACCCGACAGGGGGCCAGGAGTTCTTC.

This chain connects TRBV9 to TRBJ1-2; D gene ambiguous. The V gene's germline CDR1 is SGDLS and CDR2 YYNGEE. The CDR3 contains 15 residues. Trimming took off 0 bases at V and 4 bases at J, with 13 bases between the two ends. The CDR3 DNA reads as TGTGCCAGCAGCGTAGATGAGCGCAGCATCTATGGCTACACCTTC. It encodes CASSVDERSIYGYTF.

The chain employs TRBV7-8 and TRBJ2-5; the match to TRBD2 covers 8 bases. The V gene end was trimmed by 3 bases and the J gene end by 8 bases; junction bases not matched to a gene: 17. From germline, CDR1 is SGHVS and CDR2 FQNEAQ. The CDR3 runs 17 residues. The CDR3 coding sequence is TGTGCCAGCAGCTTCTATCGTGCCTTACTAGCGGAGAAAACCCAGTACTTC. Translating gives CASSFYRALLAEKTQYF.

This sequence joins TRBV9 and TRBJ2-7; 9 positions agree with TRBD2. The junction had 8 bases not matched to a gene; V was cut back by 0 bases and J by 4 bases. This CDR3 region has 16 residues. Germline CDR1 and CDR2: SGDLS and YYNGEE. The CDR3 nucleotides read TGTGCCAGCAGCGTAGGCAAGGCGGGAGGGATGTACGAGCAGTACTTC. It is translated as CASSVGKAGGMYEQYF.

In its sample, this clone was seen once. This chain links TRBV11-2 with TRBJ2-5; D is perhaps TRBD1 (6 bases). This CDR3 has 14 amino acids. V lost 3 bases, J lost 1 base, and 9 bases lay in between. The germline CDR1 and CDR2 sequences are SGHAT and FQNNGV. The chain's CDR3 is CASSFTGFQETQYF. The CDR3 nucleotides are TGTGCCAGCAGCTTTACAGGGTTCCAAGAGACCCAGTACTTC.

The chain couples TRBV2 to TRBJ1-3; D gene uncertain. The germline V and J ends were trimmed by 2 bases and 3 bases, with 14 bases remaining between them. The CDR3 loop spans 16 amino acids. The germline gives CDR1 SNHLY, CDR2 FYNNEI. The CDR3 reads CASSETGVSDGNTIYF. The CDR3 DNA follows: TGTGCCAGCAGTGAAACTGGTGTTTCGGATGGAAACACCATATATTTT.

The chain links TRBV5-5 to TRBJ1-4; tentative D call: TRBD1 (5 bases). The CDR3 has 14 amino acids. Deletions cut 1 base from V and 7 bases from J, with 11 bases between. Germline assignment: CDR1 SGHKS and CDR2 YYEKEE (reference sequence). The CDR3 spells CASSLWGFGEKLFF. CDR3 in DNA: TGTGCCAGCAGCTTGTGGGGGTTTGGTGAAAAACTGTTTTTT.